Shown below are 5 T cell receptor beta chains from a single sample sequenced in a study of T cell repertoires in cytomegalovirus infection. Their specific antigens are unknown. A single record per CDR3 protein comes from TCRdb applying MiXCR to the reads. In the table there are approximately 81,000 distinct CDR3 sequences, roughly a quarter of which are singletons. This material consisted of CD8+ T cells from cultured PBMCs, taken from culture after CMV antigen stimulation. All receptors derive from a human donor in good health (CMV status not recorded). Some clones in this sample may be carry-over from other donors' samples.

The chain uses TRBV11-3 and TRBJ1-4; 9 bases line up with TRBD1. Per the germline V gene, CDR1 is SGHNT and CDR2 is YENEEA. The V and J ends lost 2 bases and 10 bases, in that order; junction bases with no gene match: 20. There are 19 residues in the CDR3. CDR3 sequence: CASSLHSPEKGQGQGKLFF. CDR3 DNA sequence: TGTGCCAGCAGCTTACACAGCCCCGAAAAGGGACAGGGTCAAGGAAAACTGTTTTTT.

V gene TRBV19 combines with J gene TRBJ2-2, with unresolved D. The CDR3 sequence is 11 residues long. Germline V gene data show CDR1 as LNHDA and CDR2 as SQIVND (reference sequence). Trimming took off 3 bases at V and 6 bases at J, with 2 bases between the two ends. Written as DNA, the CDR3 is TGTGCCAGTAGTATCCCCGGGGAGCTGTTTTTT. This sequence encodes CASSIPGELFF. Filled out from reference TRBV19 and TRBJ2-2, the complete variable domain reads DGGITQSPKYLFRKEGQNVTLSCEQNLNHDAMYWYRQDPGQGLRLIYYSQIVNDFQKGDIAEGYSVSREKKESFPLTVTSAQKNPTAFYLCASSIPGELFFGEGSRLTVL.

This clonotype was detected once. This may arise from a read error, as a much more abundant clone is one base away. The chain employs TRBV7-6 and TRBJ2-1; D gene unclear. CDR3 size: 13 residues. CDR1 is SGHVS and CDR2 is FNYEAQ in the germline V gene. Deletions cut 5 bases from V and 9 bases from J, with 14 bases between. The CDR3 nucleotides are TGTGCCAGCAGCGCCAGGAAAAAGGCTGAGCAGTTCTTC. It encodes CASSARKKAEQFF.

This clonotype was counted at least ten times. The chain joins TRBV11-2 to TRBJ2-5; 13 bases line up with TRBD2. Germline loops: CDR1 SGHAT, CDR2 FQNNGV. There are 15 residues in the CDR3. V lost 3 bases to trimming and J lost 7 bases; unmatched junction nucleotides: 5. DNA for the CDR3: TGTGCCAGCAGCTTCGGGACTAGCGGGATTGTGACCCAGTACTTC. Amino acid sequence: CASSFGTSGIVTQYF.

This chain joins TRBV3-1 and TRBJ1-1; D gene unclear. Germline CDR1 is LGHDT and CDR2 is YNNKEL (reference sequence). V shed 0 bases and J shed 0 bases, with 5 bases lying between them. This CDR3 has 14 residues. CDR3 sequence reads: CASSQDTVNTEAFF. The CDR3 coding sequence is TGTGCCAGCAGCCAAGATACGGTGAACACTGAAGCTTTCTTT. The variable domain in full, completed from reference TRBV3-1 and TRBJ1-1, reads DTAVSQTPKYLVTQMGNDKSIKCEQNLGHDTMYWYKQDSKKFLKIMFSYNNKELIINETVPNRFSPKSPDKAHLNLHINSLELGDSAVYFCASSQDTVNTEAFFGQGTRLTVV.